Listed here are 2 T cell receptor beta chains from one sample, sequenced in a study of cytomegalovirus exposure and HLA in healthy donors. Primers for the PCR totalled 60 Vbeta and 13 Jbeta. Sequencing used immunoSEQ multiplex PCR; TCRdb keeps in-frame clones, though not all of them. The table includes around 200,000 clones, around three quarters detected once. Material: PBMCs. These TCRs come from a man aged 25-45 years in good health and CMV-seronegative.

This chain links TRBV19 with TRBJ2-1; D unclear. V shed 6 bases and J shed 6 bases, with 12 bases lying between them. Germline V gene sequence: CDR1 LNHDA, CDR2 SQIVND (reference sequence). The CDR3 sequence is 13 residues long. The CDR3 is CASRESLVNEQFF. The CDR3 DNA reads TGTGCCAGTAGGGAGAGTCTCGTCAATGAGCAGTTCTTC.

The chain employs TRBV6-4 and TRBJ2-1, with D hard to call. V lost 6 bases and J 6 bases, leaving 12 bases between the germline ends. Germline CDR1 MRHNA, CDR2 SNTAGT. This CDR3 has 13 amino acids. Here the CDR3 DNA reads TGTGCCAGCAGCCTCGCCTACGGCAATGAGCAGTTCTTC. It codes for CASSLAYGNEQFF.